The TCR beta chain under discussion was sequenced for a study of blood T cell repertoires in COVID-19. Only in-frame clones appear in the TCRdb table, and some are missing; sequencing was by immunoSEQ multiplex PCR. The repertoire holds tens of thousands of clones, with about 80% as singletons. Material for sequencing was peripheral blood. The source of these receptors is a man in his 70s with active or convalescent COVID-19.

The chain couples TRBV19 to TRBJ1-5; 9 bases line up with TRBD1. Per germline, CDR1 LNHDA and CDR2 SQIVND (reference sequence). This CDR3 is 12 amino acids long. J gave up 7 bases and V 8 bases, and 3 bases lay outside the gene matches. The DNA for the CDR3 is TGTGCCAGTGGGGACAGGGCCCAGCCCCAGCATTTT. Protein: CASGDRAQPQHF.